This T cell receptor beta chain was retrieved from a study of T cells in localized non-small cell lung cancer. Trimming took 7 bases from V and 6 from J, leaving 15 bases between them. Germline CDR1 LNHDA, CDR2 SQIVND (reference sequence). The CDR3 contains 13 residues. Study observations and caveats: Median roughly 57 top-100 tumor clones were shared with paired adjacent lung.

Profiling relied on immunoSEQ multiplex PCR, and the TCRdb table lists in-frame clones only, not all of them. The sample has about 34,000 clones, 85% to 95% seen once. As concerns this clone: The antigen remains unidentified.

The sequence was collected from a female donor over 55 with stage I lung adenocarcinoma. The chain couples TRBV19 to TRBJ1-1; tentatively, D is TRBD1 (6 bases). Here the sequenced sample was peripheral blood, taken before any cancer treatment. CDR3 amino acids: CASTPRGRAEAFF. CDR3 sequence (DNA): TGTGCCAGTACTCCCCGGGGGCGTGCTGAAGCTTTCTTT.